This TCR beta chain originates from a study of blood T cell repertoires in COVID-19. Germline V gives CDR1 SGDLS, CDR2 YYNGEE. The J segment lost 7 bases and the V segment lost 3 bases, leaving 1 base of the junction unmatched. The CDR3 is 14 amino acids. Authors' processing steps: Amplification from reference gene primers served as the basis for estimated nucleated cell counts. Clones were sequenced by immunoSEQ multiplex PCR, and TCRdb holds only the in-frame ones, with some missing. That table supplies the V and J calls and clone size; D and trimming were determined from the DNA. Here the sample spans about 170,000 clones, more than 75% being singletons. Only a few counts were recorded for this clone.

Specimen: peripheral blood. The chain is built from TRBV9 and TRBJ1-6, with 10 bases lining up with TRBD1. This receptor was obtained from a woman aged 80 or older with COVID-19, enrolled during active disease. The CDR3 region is CASSGGQGNSPLHF. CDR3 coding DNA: TGTGCCAGCAGCGGGGGACAGGGGAATTCACCCCTCCACTTT.